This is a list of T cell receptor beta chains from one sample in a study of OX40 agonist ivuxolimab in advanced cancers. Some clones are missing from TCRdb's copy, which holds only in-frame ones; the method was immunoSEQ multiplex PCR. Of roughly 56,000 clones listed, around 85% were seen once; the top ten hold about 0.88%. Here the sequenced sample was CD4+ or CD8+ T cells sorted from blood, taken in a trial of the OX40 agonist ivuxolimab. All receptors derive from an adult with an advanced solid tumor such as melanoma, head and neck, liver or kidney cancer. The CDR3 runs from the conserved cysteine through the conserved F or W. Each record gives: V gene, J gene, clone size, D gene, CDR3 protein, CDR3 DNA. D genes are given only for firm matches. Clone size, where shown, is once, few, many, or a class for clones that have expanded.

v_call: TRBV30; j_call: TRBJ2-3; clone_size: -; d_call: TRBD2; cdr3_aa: CAGVREGPDTQYF; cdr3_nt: TGTGCCGGGGTCCGGGAGGGCCCAGATACGCAGTATTTT
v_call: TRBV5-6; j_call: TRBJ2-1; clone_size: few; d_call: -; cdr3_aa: CASSRDWYNEQFF; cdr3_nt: TGTGCCAGCAGCCGCGACTGGTACAATGAGCAGTTCTTC
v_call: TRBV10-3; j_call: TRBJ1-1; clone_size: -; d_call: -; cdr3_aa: CATRRDMNTEAFF; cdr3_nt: TGTGCCACGCGGAGGGACATGAACACTGAAGCTTTCTTT
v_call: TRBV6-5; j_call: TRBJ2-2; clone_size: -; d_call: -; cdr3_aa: CASSSDRNTGELFF; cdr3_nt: TGTGCCAGCAGTTCTGACAGGAACACCGGGGAGCTGTTTTTT
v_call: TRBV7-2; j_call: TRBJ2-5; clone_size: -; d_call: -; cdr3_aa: CASSPGVTQETQYF; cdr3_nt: TGTGCCAGCAGCCCTGGAGTGACCCAGGAGACCCAGTACTTC
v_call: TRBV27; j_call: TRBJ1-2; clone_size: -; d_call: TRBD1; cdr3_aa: CASSLKSRTGGLVYGYTF; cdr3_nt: TGTGCCAGCAGTTTAAAGTCTCGGACAGGGGGACTTGTCTATGGCTACACCTTC
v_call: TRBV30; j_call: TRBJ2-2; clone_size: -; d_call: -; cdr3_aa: CAWRRDAGGGELFF; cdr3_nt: TGTGCCTGGAGGAGGGACGCCGGGGGCGGGGAGCTGTTTTTT
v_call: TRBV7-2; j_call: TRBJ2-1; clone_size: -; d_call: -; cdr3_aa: CAGEDRLAGNEQFF; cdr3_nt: TGTGCCGGGGAGGATCGGTTGGCGGGCAATGAGCAGTTCTTC
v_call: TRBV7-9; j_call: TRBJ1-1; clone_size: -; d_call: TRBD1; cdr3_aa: CASSTNTGARNTEAFF; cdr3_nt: TGTGCCAGCAGCACGAATACAGGGGCTCGGAACACTGAAGCTTTCTTT
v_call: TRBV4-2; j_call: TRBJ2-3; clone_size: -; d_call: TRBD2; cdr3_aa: CASRLRGYLAEGTDTQYF; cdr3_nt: TGTGCCAGCAGGCTGCGAGGATACCTAGCGGAAGGCACAGATACGCAGTATTTT
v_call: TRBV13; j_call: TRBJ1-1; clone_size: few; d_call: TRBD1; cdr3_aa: CASSRTGGGNTEAFF; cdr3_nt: TGTGCCAGCAGCCGGACAGGGGGGGGGAACACTGAAGCTTTCTTT
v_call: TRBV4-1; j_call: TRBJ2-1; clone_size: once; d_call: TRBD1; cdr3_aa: CASSQSTGGFYNEQFF; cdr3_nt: TGCGCCAGCAGCCAATCGACAGGGGGCTTCTACAATGAGCAGTTCTTC
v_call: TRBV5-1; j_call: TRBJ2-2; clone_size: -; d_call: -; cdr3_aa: CASSLASRPGTLGELFF; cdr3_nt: TGCGCCAGCAGCTTGGCCTCACGTCCCGGGACATTAGGGGAGCTGTTTTTT
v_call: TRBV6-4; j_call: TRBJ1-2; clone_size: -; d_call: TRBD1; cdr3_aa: CASSPGTGRYGYTF; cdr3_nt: TGTGCCAGCAGCCCCGGGACAGGTCGCTATGGCTACACCTTC
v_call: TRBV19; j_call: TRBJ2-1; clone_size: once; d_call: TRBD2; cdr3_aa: CASSIFSGSGGEQFF; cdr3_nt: TGTGCCAGTAGTATTTTTTCGGGGAGCGGGGGCGAGCAGTTCTTC
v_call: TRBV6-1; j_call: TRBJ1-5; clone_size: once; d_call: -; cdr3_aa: CASSEVLSVGGGQPQHF; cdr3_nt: TGTGCCAGCAGTGAAGTTCTGTCGGTGGGGGGCGGTCAGCCCCAGCATTTT
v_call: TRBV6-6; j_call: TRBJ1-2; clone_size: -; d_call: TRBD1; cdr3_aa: CASSYGGQTNYGYTF; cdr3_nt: TGTGCCAGCAGTTACGGGGGACAGACAAACTATGGCTACACCTTC
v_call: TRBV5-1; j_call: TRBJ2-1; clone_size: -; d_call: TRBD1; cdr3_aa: CASSSGDRGNEQFF; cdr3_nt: TGCGCCAGCAGCTCCGGAGACAGGGGCAATGAGCAGTTCTTC
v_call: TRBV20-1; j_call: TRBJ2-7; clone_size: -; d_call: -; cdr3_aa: CSARPFYEQYF; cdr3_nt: TGCAGTGCTAGACCTTTCTACGAGCAGTACTTC
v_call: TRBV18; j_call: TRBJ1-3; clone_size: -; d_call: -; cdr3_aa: CASSPASGVSGNTIYF; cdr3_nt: TGTGCCAGCTCACCTGCGAGCGGGGTCTCTGGAAACACCATATATTTT
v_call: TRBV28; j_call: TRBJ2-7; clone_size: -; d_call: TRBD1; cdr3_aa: CASSLRGTGGTYEQYF; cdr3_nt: TGTGCCAGCAGTTTACGGGGGACAGGGGGGACCTACGAGCAGTACTTC
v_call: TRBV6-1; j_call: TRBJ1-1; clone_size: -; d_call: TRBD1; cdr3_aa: CASRRDRNTEAFF; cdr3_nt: TGTGCCAGCAGGAGGGACAGGAACACTGAAGCTTTCTTT
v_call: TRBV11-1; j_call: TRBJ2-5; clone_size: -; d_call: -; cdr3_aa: CASSFPGLQETQYF; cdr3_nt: TGTGCCAGCAGCTTTCCAGGACTACAAGAGACCCAGTACTTC
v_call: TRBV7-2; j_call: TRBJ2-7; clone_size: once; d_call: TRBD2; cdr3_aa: CASRDLGRAYEQYF; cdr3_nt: TGTGCCAGCAGGGACCTAGGGAGGGCCTACGAGCAGTACTTC
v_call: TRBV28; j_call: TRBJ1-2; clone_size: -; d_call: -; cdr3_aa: CASSPGRRAYGYTF; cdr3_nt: TGTGCCAGCAGCCCAGGGCGTCGGGCCTATGGCTACACCTTC
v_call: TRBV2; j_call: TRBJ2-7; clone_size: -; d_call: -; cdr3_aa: CASSESTGYEQYF; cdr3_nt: TGTGCCAGCAGTGAATCGACGGGCTACGAGCAGTACTTC
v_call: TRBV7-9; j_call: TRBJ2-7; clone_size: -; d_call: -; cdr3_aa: CASSLNVYEQYF; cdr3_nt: TGTGCCAGCAGCTTAAATGTTTACGAGCAGTACTTC
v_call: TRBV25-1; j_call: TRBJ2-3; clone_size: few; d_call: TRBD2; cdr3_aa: CASSDGGGVTDTQYF; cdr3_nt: TGTGCCAGCAGTGATGGCGGGGGGGTTACAGATACGCAGTATTTT
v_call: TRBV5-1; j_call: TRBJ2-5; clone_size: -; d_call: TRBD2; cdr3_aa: CASSPGGAGGETQYF; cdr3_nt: TGCGCCAGCAGTCCGGGAGGAGCGGGGGGGGAGACCCAGTACTTC
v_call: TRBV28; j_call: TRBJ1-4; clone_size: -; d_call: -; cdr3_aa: CASSLAEENEKLFF; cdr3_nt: TGTGCCAGCAGTTTAGCTGAGGAAAATGAAAAACTGTTTTTT
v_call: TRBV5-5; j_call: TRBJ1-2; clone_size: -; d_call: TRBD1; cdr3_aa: CASSSDRGSYGYTF; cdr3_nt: TGTGCCAGCAGCTCGGACAGGGGGAGCTATGGCTACACCTTC
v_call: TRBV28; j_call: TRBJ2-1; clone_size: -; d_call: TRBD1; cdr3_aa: CASSFIGTGSNEQFF; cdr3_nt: TGTGCCAGCAGTTTTATCGGGACAGGTAGCAATGAGCAGTTCTTC
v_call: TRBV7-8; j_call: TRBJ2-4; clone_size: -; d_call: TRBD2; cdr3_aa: CASSLAGQAGGTIAKNIQYF; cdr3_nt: TGTGCCAGCAGCTTAGCAGGTCAAGCGGGGGGCACCATAGCCAAAAACATTCAGTACTTC
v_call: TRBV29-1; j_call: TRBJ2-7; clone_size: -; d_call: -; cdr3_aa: CSAGGVGFYEQYF; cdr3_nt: TGCAGCGCCGGTGGCGTCGGTTTCTACGAGCAGTACTTC
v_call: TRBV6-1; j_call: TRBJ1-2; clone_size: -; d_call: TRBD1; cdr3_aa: CASEGGTGGYGYTF; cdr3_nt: TGTGCCAGCGAGGGCGGGACAGGGGGCTATGGCTACACCTTC
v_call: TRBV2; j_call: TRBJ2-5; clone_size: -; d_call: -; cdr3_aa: CASSDAGRETQYF; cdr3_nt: TGTGCCAGCAGTGATGCGGGGCGGGAGACCCAGTACTTC
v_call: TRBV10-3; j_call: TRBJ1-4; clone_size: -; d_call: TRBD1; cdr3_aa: CAISESTGGRKLFF; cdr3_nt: TGTGCCATCAGTGAGTCGACAGGGGGCAGAAAACTGTTTTTT
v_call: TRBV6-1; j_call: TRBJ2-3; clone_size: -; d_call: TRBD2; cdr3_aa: CASRILAGAGDTQYF; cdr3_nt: TGTGCCAGCAGGATACTAGCGGGAGCCGGAGATACGCAGTATTTT
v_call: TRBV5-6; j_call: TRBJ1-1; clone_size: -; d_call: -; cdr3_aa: CASSLWRSEAFF; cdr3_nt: TGTGCCAGCAGCTTGTGGAGGTCAGAAGCTTTCTTT
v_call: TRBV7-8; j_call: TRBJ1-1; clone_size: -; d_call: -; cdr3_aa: CASSLIPHRRDVRNTEAFF; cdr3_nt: TGTGCCAGCAGCTTAATTCCCCACAGGCGAGACGTCAGGAACACTGAAGCTTTCTTT